This T cell receptor beta chain was obtained from a study of cytomegalovirus exposure and HLA in healthy donors (TCRdb year 2017). The study in broad terms: An earlier analysis of approximately 590 of the donors reported 250 to 300 Gb of sequence data and some 100 million unique TCR beta sequences from about 200 million T cells. Because of strong linkage in the cohort, roughly five DR-DQ haplotypes were treated as single units for association and clustering. About 280 gigabases of sequencing data and some 85 million unique TCR sequences were included in an early release covering about 700 HLA-typed donors. Among around 400 genotyped donors of the cohort, an average of about 240,000 unique TCR beta nucleotide sequences was sequenced per donor, of which about 19% were non-productive. The study aimed to test whether signatures of past pathogen exposure could be identified by cataloging public T cell receptors. Of the roughly 420 genotyped donors, roughly 80% were placed in the genetic ancestry cluster associated with self-reported Caucasian donors. Along with the roughly 700-subject first cohort, a separate validation cohort of around 120 different subjects was used. Typing coverage varied by locus: about 629-630 donors for A, B, C, DRB1 and DQB1; more than 500 for DQA1; 606 for DPA1; roughly 470 for DPB1. HLA typing included class I and class II loci at four-digit resolution. Rather than using new phenotypic data, the later analysis identified candidate immune exposures from TCR beta sequences and from how often those sequences occurred across donors. The study profiled the T cell repertoires of hundreds of subjects by immunosequencing and related them to cytomegalovirus serostatus. Every discovery cohort repertoire had been produced on one sequencing platform. In an earlier analysis of a few hundred of the donors, high-throughput TCR beta sequencing was used to judge whether each TCR beta V gene segment behaved as functional or pseudogenic. To predict cytomegalovirus infection status, the study brought together high-throughput TCR immunosequencing, statistical association of individual TCRs with disease status, and machine learning. In a later genetic analysis, genome-wide SNP genotypes for about 65% of the roughly 670 donors were used, and that subset was treated as a discovery cohort. Alongside the repertoire data, information on donor age, sex, ethnicity and CMV serostatus was compiled. A later analysis re-examined previously published TCR beta repertoires from about 700 donors and added high-resolution HLA genotyping to investigate patterns of TCR occurrence.

Here is what the overall study found, with its caveats: This cohort had only TCR beta chains sequenced, and the lack of alpha or paired-chain data limited which features could be detected. In a later analysis, HLA-associated TCR beta chains showed more clonal expansion and lower generation probabilities than non-associated chains that were equally common. Most TCR sequences were seen in very few donors, while some public TCRs were found in many individuals. Strong co-occurrence of HLA alleles, especially DR and DQ, made assigning TCR associations to individual alleles difficult. Correlated functional status among segregating V segments might reflect linkage disequilibrium, but an unknown experimental factor could not be ruled out. Because counts were too low, about 18 rarely observed V segments, including chromosome 9 orphons, were excluded from the earlier analysis of 587 of the donors. The authors suggested that the approach could potentially be generalized to other disease states and immunological phenotypes. In the study, roughly 160 TCR beta chains were listed as associated with cytomegalovirus. In an earlier analysis of 587 of the donors, most TCR beta V segments appeared in productive rearrangements about 87% or about 30% of the time, broadly matching IMGT annotations. The presence/absence analyses assumed that sequencing depth was roughly uniform across donors, and that assumption may not be true. In a later analysis, 16,951 TCR beta sequences were associated with specific HLA alleles at a false discovery rate of 0.05. A later analysis found that TCR association rates varied across HLA loci, with DRB1 alleles showing the most associated TCRs and HLA-C alleles the fewest. The classifier was reported to diagnose cytomegalovirus status with high specificity and sensitivity in both the original and validation cohorts. Some IMGT-functional V segments, including TRBV6-2 and TRBV6-3, could not be told apart with the 87-base-pair reads, so those segments were excluded. CMV serostatus was the only immune exposure information available for the cohort. HLA typing was unavailable for some donors at each locus, so association tests used only the typed subset. A cluster of highly shared sequence variants was judged likely to represent a technical artifact of the sequencing pipeline. A later analysis found that most CMV-associated TCR beta chains appeared HLA-restricted, with HLA associations seemingly driven largely by CMV exposure. In vitro tests confirmed that a few of the cytomegalovirus-associated TCR beta chains recognize cytomegalovirus antigens. A further reported finding was that TCR beta sequences accurately predicted the HLA-A and HLA-B alleles for most subjects in the first cohort. According to a later genetic analysis, donors in an Asian-associated ancestry cluster had fewer N-insertions in productive TCRs than the roughly 670-donor mean. A later genetic analysis associated a missense DCLRE1C variant with V-gene and J-gene trimming of TCR beta chains, and an independent cohort replicated the association. In a later analysis, several top co-occurrence clusters were reported to appear linked to parvovirus B19, influenza, CMV and Epstein-Barr virus.

This clone has more than one count but fewer than ten. This receptor's antigen is unknown. Base-call qualities are not available, and no considerably larger clone is one nucleotide away. The cohort consisted of 670 or so healthy bone marrow donors. Cohort members were all nominally healthy when sampled, although unrecorded immune exposures were likely present. The donor tested CMV seropositive and was one of the 289 seropositive cohort members. A peripheral blood sample was collected from each donor, and TCR beta sequencing was performed on peripheral blood mononuclear cells. Genomic DNA extraction from the blood cell samples was performed with the Qiagen DNeasy Blood Extraction Kit. Inclusive of the bounding cysteine and phenylalanine, the CDR3 is 14 residues long. Kept here is only the CDR3 DNA, which spans 42 bases and is read in frame from base 1. V is cut back by 4 bases and J by 2 bases, with 4 bases in the junction unmatched. Reading the germline V gene gives CDR1 MDHEN and CDR2 SYDVKM.

Library method: the immunoSEQ multiplex PCR assay. For the multiplex PCR, a mixture combining 60 forward primers for TCR Vbeta segments and 13 reverse primers for TCR Jbeta segments was used. Amplification of the CDR3 region of rearranged TCR beta genes was performed with a multiplex PCR assay on genomic DNA. The Illumina HiSeq System was used to sequence the amplified TCR beta libraries as 87-base-pair reads. Turning to the authors' computational methods: Across the 600 to 700 repertoires, a later analysis counted roughly 77 million unique TCR beta chains, some 11 million of which were shared by at least two donors. A nearest-neighbor algorithm error-corrected the raw reads and collapsed the reads into unique sequences, merging closely related sequences to remove PCR and sequencing errors. Alignment of CDR3 sequences to IMGT reference sequences was used to assign V, D and J gene segments. For a sequence to be retained, a match of at least six nucleotides was required to both a V gene segment and a J gene segment. A rearrangement counted as productive if the CDR3 had no stop codons and remained in frame with V and J, and every other rearrangement counted as non-productive. Following IMGT convention, CDR3 was defined as the stretch from the second conserved V-encoded cysteine to the conserved J-encoded phenylalanine. In an earlier analysis of just under 600 of the donors, sequences lacking an unambiguous match to a single V gene segment were excluded. An earlier analysis of several hundred of the donors called V segments functional above 56.7% productive rearrangements and segregating when the between-donor standard deviation exceeded 5%. A statistical classification framework was built to diagnose cytomegalovirus status from the catalog of TCR beta chain sequences. V and J gene assignment, in a later analysis, came from comparing TCR nucleotide sequences with IMGT/GENE-DB human TR gene sequences. The TCRdist pipeline was used in a later analysis to assign CDR3 sequences and most-parsimonious VDJ recombination scenarios. A later analysis defined each TCR beta chain by its CDR3 amino acid sequence plus V-gene family, and excluded reads lacking a unique V-gene family. As a way to deal with suspected cross-contamination and a sequencing artifact, a later analysis dropped approximately 570 nucleotide sequences that were highly shared and had low generation probability. In a later analysis, a clonal expansion index for each public chain was calculated from normalized within-repertoire ranks of inferred template counts. A later analysis computed generation probabilities with a VDJ recombination model fitted to out-of-frame rearrangements, and checked the results against IGoR. Hypergeometric tests were used in a later analysis to score TCR-TCR, TCR-HLA and TCR-CMV co-occurrence, with a repertoire-size bias correction applied to the TCR pairs. A later analysis estimated false discovery rates by permuting HLA or CMV assignments 20 times. In a later analysis, co-occurring TCRs were grouped with DBSCAN, and TCRdist sequence similarity was added when clustering was performed within HLA-allele-positive subsets. Co-occurrence clustering excluded repertoires with fewer than 30,000 or more than 120,000 public chains, plus five with anomalous nucleotide sharing. Sourced from immuneACCESS, this table was stored by TCRdb with only in-frame sequences that have V and J called. A share of the clones is absent; for the studies checked, an unresolved V gene accounts for under half, and the remainder has no known explanation. For V, J and clone size, that table is used; D and trimming come from the DNA. Across this sample there are about 190,000 clones, with 70% to 75% seen only once. About 3% of the sample belongs to the ten largest clones.

Sequenced input: PBMCs. This clonotype was sampled from a woman aged 25-40 years in good health and CMV-seropositive. This receptor chain uses TRBV28 and TRBJ2-7, and TRBD2 matches 8 of the central bases. This receptor carries the CDR3 CASSWRGAPYEQYF. The nucleotide sequence reads as follows: TGTGCCAGCAGTTGGCGGGGGGCGCCCTACGAGCAGTACTTC. Reference TRBV28 and TRBJ2-7 genes cover what lies past the CDR3, so the full variable domain is DVKVTQSSRYLVKRTGEKVFLECVQDMDHENMFWYRQDPGLGLRLIYFSYDVKMKEKGDIPEGYSVSREKKERFSLILESASTNQTSMYLCASSWRGAPYEQYFGPGTRLTVT.